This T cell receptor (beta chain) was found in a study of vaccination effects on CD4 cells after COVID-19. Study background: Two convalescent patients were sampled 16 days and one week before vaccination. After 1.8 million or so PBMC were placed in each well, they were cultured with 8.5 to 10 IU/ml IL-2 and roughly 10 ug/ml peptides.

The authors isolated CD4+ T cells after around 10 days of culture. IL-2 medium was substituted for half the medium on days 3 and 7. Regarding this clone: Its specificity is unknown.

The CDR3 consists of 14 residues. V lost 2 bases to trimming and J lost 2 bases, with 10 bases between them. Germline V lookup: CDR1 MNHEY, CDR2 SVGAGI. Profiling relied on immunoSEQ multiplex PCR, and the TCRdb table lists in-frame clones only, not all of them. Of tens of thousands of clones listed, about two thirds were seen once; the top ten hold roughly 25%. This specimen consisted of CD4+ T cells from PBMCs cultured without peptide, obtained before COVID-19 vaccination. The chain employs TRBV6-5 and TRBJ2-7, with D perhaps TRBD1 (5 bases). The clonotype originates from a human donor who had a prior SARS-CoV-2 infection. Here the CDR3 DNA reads TGTGCCAGCAGTTACACAGGCCCCACCTACGAGCAGTACTTC. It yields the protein CASSYTGPTYEQYF.